This TCR beta chain was captured by sequencing in a study of neoadjuvant anti-PD-1 for oral cavity cancer. Some clones are missing from TCRdb's copy, which holds only in-frame ones; the method was immunoSEQ multiplex PCR. There are roughly 15,000 clones in the sample; approximately 68% occur only once, and roughly 3.1% lies in the top ten. This TCR came from a person between 35 and 79 years old with oral cavity squamous cell carcinoma. This specimen was PBMCs, taken before nivolumab (anti-PD-1) treatment.

The CDR3 here is CAWGTGREQYF. In DNA, the CDR3 is TGTGCCTGGGGGACAGGGCGAGAGCAGTACTTC. This chain uses TRBV30 with TRBJ2-7, with TRBD1 identical over 9 bases. Germline loops: CDR1 GTSNPN, CDR2 SVGIG (reference sequence). V shed 5 bases, J shed 7 bases, and the junction held 3 bases outside the gene matches. The CDR3 runs to 11 residues.